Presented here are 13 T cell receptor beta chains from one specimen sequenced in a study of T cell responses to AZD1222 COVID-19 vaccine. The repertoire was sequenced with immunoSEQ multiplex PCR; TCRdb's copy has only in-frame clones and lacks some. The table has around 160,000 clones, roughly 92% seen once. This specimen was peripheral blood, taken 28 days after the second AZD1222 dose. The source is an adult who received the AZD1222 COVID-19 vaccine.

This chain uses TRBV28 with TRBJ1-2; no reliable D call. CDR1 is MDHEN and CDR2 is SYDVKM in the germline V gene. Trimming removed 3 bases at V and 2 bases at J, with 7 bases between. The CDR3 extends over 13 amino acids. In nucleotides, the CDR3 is TGTGCCAGCAGTTTTAACAGCAACTATGGCTACACCTTC. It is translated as CASSFNSNYGYTF.

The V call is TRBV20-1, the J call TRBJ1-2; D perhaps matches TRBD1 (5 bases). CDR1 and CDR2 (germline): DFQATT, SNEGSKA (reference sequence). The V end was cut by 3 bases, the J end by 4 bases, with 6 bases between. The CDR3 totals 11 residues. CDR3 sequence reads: CSARDIYGYTF. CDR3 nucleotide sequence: TGCAGTGCTAGGGACATCTATGGCTACACCTTC.

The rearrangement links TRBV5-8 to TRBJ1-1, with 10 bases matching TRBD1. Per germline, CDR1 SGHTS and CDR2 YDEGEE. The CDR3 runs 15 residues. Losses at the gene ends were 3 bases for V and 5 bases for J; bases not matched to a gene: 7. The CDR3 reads CASSWGTGARTEAFF. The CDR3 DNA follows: TGTGCCAGCAGCTGGGGGACAGGGGCGCGGACTGAAGCTTTCTTT.

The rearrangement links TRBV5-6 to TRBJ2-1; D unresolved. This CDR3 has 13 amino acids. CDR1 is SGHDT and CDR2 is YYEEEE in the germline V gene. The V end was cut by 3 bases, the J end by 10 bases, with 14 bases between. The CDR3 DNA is TGTGCCAGCAGCTGGACGAATCGGAACGAGCAGTTCTTC. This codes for CASSWTNRNEQFF.

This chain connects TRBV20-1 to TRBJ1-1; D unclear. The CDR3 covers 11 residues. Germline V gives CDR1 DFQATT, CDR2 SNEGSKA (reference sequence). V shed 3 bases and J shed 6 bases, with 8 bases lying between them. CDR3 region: CSASSQAEAFF. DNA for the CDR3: TGCAGTGCTAGTTCGCAAGCTGAAGCTTTCTTT.

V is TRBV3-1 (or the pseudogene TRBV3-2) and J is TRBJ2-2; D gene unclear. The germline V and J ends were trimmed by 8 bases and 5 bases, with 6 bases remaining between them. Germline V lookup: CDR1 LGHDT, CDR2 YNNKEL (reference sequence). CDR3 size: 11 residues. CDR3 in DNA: TGTGCCAGCCACCGAACCGGGGAGCTGTTTTTT. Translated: CASHRTGELFF.

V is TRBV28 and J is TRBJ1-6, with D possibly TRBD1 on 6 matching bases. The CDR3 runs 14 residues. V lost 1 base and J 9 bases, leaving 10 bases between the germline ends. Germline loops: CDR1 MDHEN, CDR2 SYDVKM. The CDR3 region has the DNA TGTGCCAGCAGTTTATCAGGGGCACGTTCACCCCTCCACTTT. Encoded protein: CASSLSGARSPLHF.

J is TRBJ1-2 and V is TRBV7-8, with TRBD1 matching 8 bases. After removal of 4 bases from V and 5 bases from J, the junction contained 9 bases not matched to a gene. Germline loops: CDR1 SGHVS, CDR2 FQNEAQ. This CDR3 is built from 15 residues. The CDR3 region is CASSSAGTGLYGYTF. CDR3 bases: TGTGCCAGCAGCTCTGCCGGGACAGGCCTTTATGGCTACACCTTC.

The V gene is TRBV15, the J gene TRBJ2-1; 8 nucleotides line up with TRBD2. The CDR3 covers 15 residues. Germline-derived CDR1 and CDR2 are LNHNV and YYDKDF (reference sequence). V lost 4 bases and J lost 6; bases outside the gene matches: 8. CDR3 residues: CATSKPGLDFNEQFF. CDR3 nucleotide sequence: TGTGCCACCAGCAAGCCGGGACTAGACTTCAATGAGCAGTTCTTC.

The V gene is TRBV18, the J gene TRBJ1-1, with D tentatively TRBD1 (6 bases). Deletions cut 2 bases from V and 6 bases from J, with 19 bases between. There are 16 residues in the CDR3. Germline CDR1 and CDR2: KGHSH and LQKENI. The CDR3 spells CASSPTGARGFPEAFF. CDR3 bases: TGTGCCAGCTCACCAACGGGGGCCAGGGGTTTTCCTGAAGCTTTCTTT.

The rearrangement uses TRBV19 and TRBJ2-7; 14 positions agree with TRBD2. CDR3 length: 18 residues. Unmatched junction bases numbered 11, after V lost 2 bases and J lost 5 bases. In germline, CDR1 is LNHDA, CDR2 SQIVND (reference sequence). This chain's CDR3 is CASSISMTSGRAEHEQYF. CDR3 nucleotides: TGTGCCAGTAGTATATCGATGACTAGCGGGAGGGCCGAGCACGAGCAGTACTTC.

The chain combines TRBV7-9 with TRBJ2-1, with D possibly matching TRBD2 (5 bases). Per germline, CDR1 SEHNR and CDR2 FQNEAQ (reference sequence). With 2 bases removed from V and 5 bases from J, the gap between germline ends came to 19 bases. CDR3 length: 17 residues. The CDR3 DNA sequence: TGTGCCAGCAGCTTACGTCCTGGACTCCACTCGAACAATGAGCAGTTCTTC. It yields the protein CASSLRPGLHSNNEQFF.

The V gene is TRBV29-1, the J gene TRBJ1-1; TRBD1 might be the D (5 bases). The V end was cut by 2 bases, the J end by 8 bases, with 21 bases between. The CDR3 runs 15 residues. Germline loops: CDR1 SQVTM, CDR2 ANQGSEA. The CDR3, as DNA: TGCAGCGTTGAACGGGGCAGGGCTTCGCTGAAAGAAGCTTTCTTT. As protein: CSVERGRASLKEAFF. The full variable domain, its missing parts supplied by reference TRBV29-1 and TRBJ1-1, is SAVISQKPSRDICQRGTSLTIQCQVDSQVTMMFWYRQQPGQSLTLIATANQGSEATYESGFVIDKFPISRPNLTFSTLTVSNMSPEDSSIYLCSVERGRASLKEAFFGQGTRLTVV.